This T cell receptor beta chain came from a study of naive and memory T cell subsets. Study-level points and caveats: Potentially, T cell activation and differentiation skew this RNA-based measurement.

Treatment here: skin biopsy from PPD injection site in Mantoux-positive individual. The library had UMIs added by 3' ligation of an oligonucleotide to TCR cDNA. Individuals with a positive Mantoux test gave biopsies from PPD-injected skin. Trimming pared 0 bases from V and 6 bases from J, leaving 9 bases between. Germline V lookup: CDR1 SQVTM, CDR2 ANQGSEA. The CDR3 totals 13 residues. Amplification of ligated cDNA took four PCR rounds with SP2 and nested alpha and beta constant primers. Each CDR3 protein is one row after TCRdb ran MiXCR on the UMI-ligation and nested PCR reads. The profile covers tens of thousands of distinct CDR3 sequences, with roughly 9.6% appearing a single time and 3.9% taken by the ten largest. At least ten counts were recorded for this clonotype. The target antigen is unknown.

Sequencing used skin, obtained from a tuberculin skin test site. This clonotype originated in an adult in good health. This rearrangement joins TRBV29-1 to TRBJ1-5, with D unresolved. The CDR3 sequence is CSVEEGGGQPQHF. CDR3 bases: TGCAGCGTTGAAGAGGGAGGTGGTCAGCCCCAGCATTTT.